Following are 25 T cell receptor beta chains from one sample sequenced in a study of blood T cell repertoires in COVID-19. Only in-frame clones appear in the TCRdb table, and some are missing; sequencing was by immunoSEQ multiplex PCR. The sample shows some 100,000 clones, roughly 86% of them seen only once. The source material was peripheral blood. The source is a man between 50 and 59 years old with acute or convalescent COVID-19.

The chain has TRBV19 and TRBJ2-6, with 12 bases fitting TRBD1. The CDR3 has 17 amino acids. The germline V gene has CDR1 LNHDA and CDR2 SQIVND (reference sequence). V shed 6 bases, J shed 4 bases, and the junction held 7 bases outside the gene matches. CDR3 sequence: CASSRDRGRAGANVLTF. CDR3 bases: TGTGCCAGTAGCCGGGACAGGGGGCGCGCAGGGGCCAACGTCCTGACTTTC.

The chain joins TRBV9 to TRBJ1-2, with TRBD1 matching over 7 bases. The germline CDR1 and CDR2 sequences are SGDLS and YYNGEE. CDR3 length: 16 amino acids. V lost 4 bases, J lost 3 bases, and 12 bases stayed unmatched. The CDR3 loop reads CASSQRDSLQYYGYTF. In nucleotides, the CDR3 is TGTGCCAGCAGCCAGAGGGACAGCCTTCAATACTATGGCTACACCTTC.

The DNA for the CDR3 is TGTGCCAGCAGCCGGGGACAGTCCTCCTACGAGCAGTACTTC. The encoded protein is CASSRGQSSYEQYF. V gene TRBV2 combines with J gene TRBJ2-7; 7 bases map to TRBD1. The CDR3 spans 14 residues. V gave up 6 bases and J gave up 0 bases; unmatched junction bases: 5. CDR1 and CDR2 from the germline V gene are SNHLY and FYNNEI.

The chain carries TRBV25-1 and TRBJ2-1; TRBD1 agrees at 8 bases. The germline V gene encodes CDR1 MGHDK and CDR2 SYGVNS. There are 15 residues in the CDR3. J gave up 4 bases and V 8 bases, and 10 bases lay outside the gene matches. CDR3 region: CASAGSTGVYNEQFF. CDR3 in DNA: TGTGCCAGCGCAGGCTCGACAGGGGTGTACAATGAGCAGTTCTTC.

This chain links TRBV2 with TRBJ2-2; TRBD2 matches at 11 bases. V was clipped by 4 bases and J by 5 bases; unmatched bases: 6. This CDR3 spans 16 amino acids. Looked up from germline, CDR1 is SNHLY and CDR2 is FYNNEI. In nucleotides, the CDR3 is TGTGCCAGCAGTGGAGTCCTAGCGGGAGGTACCGGGGAGCTGTTTTTT. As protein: CASSGVLAGGTGELFF.

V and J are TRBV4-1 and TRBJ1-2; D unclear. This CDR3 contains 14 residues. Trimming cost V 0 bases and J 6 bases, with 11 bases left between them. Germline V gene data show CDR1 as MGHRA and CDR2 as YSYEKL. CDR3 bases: TGCGCCAGCAGCCAAGATGCAGTACCAAATGGCTACACCTTC. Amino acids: CASSQDAVPNGYTF.

The CDR3 DNA reads TGTGCCAGCAGCGACTCGGGCAATCAGCCCCAGCATTTT. Its protein product is CASSDSGNQPQHF. The chain combines TRBV6-2 or TRBV6-3 with TRBJ1-5; D remains ambiguous. The CDR3 runs 13 residues. Trimming left V 6 bases short and J 2 bases short, with 8 bases between. The germline V gene has CDR1 MNHEY and CDR2 SVGEGT.

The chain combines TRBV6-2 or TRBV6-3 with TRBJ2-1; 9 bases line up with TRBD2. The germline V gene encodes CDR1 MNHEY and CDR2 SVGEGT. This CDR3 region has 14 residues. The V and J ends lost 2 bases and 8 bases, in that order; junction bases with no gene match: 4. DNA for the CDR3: TGTGCCAGCAGTTACCGGGGCGGGAGGGATGAGCAGTTCTTC. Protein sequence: CASSYRGGRDEQFF.

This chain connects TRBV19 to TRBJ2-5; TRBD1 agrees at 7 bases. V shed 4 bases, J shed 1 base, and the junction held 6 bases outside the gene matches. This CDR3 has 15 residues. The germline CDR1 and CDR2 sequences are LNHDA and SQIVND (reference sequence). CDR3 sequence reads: CASSSTGALQETQYF. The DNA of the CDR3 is TGTGCCAGTAGTAGTACAGGGGCCCTCCAAGAGACCCAGTACTTC.

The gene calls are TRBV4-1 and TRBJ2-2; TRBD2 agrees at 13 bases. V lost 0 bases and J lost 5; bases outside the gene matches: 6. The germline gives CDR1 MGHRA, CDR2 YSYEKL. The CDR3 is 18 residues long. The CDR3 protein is CASSQDRRLAGGTGELFF. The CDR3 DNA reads TGCGCCAGCAGCCAAGATAGGAGACTAGCGGGAGGTACCGGGGAGCTGTTTTTT.

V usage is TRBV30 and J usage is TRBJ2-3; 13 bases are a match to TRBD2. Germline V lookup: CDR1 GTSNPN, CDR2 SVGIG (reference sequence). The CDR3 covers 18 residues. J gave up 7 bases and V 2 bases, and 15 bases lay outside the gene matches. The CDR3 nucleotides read TGTGCCTGGAGTTTCAACCCCGGACTAGCGGGAGTACCTCATACGCAGTATTTT. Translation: CAWSFNPGLAGVPHTQYF. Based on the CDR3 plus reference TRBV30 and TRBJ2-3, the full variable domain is SQTIHQWPATLVQPVGSPLSLECTVEGTSNPNLYWYRQAAGRGLQLLFYSVGIGQISSEVPQNLSASRPQDRQFILSSKKLLLSDSGFYLCAWSFNPGLAGVPHTQYFGPGTRLTVL.

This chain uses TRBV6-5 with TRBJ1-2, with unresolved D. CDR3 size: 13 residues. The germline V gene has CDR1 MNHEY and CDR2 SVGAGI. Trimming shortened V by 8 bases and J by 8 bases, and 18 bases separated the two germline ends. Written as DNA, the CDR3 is TGTGCCAGCTCACCCACAGTACAACGCGGCTACACCTTC. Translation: CASSPTVQRGYTF.

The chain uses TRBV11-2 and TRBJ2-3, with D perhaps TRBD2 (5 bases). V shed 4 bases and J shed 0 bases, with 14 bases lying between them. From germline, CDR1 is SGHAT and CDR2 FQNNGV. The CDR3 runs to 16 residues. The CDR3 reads CASSWEPRTSTDTQYF. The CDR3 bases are TGTGCCAGCAGCTGGGAACCCCGGACTAGCACAGATACGCAGTATTTT.

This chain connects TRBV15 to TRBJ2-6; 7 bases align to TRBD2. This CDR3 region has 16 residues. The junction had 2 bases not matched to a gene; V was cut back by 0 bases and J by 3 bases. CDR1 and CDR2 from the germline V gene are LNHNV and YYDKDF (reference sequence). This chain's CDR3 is CATSRDPGGGANVLTF. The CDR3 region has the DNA TGTGCCACCAGCAGAGATCCGGGAGGTGGGGCCAACGTCCTGACTTTC. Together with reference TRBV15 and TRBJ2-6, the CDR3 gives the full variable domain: DAMVIQNPRYQVTQFGKPVTLSCSQTLNHNVMYWYQQKSSQAPKLLFHYYDKDFNNEADTPDNFQSRRPNTSFCFLDIRSPGLGDTAMYLCATSRDPGGGANVLTFGAGSRLTVL.

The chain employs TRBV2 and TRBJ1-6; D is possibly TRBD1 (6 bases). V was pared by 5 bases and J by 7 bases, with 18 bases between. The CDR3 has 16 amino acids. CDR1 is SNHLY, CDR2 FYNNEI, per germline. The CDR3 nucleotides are TGTGCCAGCAGTCTAAGTCTAGGACAGAGGAATTCACCCCTCCACTTT. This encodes CASSLSLGQRNSPLHF.

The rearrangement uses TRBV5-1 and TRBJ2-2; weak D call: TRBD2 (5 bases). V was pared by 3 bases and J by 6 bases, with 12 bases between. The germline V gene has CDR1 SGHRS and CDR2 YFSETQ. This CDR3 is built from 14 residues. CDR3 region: CASSSFSEAGELFF. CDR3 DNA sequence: TGCGCCAGCAGCTCGTTTAGCGAGGCCGGGGAGCTGTTTTTT.

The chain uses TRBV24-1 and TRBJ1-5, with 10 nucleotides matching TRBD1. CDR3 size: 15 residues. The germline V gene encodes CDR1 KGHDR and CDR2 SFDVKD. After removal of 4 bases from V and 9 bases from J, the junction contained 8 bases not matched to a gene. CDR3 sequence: CATSDEGQGIRPQHF. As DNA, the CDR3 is TGTGCCACCAGTGACGAGGGACAGGGGATTAGGCCCCAGCATTTT.

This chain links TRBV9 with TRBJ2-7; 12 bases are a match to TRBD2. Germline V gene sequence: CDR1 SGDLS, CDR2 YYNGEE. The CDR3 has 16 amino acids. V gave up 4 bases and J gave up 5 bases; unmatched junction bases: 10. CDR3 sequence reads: CASSLTTSGGMDEQYF. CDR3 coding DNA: TGTGCCAGCAGCTTGACGACTAGCGGGGGCATGGACGAGCAGTACTTC.

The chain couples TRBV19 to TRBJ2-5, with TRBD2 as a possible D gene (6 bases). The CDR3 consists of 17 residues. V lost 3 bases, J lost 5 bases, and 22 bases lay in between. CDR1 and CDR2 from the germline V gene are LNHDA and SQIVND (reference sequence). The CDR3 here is CASSIKTGVLVRETQYF. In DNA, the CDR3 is TGTGCCAGTAGTATCAAAACGGGAGTTCTTGTTCGGGAGACCCAGTACTTC.

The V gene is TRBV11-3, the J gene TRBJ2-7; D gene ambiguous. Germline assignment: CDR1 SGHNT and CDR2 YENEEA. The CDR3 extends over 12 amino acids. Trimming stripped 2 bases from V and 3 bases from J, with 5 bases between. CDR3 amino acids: CASSLSLYEQYF. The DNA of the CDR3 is TGTGCCAGCAGCTTATCCCTCTACGAGCAGTACTTC.

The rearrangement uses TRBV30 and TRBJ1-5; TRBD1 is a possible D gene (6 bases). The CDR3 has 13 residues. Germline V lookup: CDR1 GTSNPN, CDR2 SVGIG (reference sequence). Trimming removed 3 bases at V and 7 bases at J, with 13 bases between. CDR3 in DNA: TGTGCCTGGAGCTTACAGGGTAGACAGCCCCAGCATTTT. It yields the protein CAWSLQGRQPQHF. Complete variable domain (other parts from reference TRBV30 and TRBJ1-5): SQTIHQWPATLVQPVGSPLSLECTVEGTSNPNLYWYRQAAGRGLQLLFYSVGIGQISSEVPQNLSASRPQDRQFILSSKKLLLSDSGFYLCAWSLQGRQPQHFGDGTRLSIL.

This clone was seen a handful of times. The CDR3 spells CASSFAGATYEQYF. CDR3 nucleotide sequence: TGTGCCAGCAGCTTTGCGGGAGCGACCTACGAGCAGTACTTC. The chain recombines TRBV7-8 with TRBJ2-7, with 7 bases fitting TRBD2. Trimming removed 3 bases from V and 2 bases from J; junction bases left unmatched: 4. This CDR3 contains 14 residues. Germline CDR1 is SGHVS and CDR2 is FQNEAQ.

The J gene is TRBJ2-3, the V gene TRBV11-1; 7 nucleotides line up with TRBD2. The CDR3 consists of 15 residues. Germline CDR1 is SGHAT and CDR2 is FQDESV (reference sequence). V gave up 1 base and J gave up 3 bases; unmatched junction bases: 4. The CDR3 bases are TGTGCCAGCAGCTTAGATGGCGGGGGAACAGATACGCAGTATTTT. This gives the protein CASSLDGGGTDTQYF.

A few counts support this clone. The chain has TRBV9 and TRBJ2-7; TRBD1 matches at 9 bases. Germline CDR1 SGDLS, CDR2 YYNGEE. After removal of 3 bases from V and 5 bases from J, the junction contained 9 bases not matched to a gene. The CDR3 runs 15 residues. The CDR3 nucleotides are TGTGCCAGCAGCGATGCCGACAGGGGGAACCACGAGCAGTACTTC. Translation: CASSDADRGNHEQYF.

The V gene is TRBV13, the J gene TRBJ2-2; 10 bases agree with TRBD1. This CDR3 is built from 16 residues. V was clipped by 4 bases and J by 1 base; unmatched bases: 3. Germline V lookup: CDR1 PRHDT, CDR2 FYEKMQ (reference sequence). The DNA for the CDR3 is TGTGCCAGCAGCTACCGGGACAGGGGGAACACCGGGGAGCTGTTTTTT. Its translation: CASSYRDRGNTGELFF.